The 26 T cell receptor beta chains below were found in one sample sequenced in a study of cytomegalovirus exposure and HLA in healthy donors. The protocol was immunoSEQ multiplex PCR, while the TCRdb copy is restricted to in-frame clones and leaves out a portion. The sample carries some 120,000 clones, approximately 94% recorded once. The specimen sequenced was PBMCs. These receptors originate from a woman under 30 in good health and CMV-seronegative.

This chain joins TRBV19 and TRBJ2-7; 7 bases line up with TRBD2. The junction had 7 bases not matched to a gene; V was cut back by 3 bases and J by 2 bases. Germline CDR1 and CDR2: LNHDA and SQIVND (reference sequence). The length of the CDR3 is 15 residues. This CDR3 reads CASSMGSGRTYEQYF. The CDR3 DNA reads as TGTGCCAGTAGTATGGGTAGCGGGCGCACCTACGAGCAGTACTTC.

In nucleotides, the CDR3 is TGTGCCTGCTCCGACGGCGGGCTCGGAAACACCATATATTTT. Residues: CACSDGGLGNTIYF. The rearrangement links TRBV6-1 to TRBJ1-3; D is ambiguous. CDR1 is MNHNS, CDR2 SASEGT, per germline. This CDR3 has 14 amino acids. Trimming shortened V by 11 bases and J by 4 bases, and 18 bases separated the two germline ends.

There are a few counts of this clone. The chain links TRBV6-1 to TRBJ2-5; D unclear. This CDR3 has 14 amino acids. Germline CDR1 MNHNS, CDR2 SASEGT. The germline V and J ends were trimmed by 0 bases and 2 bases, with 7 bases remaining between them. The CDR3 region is CASSEASGQETQYF. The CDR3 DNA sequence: TGTGCCAGCAGTGAAGCATCGGGTCAAGAGACCCAGTACTTC.

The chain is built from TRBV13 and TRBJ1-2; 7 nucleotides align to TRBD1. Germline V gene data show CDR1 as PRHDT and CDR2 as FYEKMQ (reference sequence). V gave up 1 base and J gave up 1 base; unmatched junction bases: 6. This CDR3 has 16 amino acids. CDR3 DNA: TGTGCCAGCAGCTTAGTAGGGCAGGGGGTTAACTATGGCTACACCTTC. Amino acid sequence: CASSLVGQGVNYGYTF.

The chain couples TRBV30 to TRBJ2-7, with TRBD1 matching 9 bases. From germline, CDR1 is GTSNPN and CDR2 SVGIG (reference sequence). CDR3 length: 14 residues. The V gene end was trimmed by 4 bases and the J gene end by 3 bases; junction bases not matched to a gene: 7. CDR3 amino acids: CAWNLLDRGYEQYF. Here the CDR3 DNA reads TGTGCCTGGAATCTTCTGGACAGGGGCTACGAGCAGTACTTC.

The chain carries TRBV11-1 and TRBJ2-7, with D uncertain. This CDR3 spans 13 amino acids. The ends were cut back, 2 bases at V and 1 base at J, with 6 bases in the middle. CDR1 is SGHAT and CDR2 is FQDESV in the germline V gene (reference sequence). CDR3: CASSLTASYEQYF. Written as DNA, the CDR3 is TGTGCCAGCAGCTTAACTGCGTCCTACGAGCAGTACTTC.

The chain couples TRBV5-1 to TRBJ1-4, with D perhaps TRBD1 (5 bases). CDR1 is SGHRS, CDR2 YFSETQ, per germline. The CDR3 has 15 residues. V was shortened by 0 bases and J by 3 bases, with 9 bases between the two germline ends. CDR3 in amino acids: CASSLAAGSNEKLFF. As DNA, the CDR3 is TGCGCCAGCAGCTTGGCGGCAGGGTCTAATGAAAAACTGTTTTTT.

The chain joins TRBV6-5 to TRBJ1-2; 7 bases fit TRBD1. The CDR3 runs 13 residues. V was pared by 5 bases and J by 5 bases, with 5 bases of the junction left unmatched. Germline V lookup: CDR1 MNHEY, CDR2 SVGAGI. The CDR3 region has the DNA TGTGCCAGCAGTACAGGGGCCCCTTATGGCTACACCTTC. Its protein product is CASSTGAPYGYTF.

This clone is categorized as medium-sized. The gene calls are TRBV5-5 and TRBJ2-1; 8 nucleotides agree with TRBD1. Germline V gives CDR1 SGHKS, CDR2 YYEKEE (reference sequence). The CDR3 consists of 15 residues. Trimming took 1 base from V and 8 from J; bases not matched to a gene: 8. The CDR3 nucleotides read TGTGCCAGCAGCTTGAGCAGGGGGCTGTTGGATGAGCAGTTCTTC. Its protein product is CASSLSRGLLDEQFF. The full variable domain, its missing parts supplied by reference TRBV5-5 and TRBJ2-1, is DAGVTQSPTHLIKTRGQQVTLRCSPISGHKSVSWYQQVLGQGPQFIFQYYEKEERGRGNFPDRFSARQFPNYSSELNVNALLLGDSALYLCASSLSRGLLDEQFFGPGTRLTVL.

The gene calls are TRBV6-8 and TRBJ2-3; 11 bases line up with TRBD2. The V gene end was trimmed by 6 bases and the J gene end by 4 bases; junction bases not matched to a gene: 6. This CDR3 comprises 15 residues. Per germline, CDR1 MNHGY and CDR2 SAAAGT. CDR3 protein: CASSLLAGEADTQYF. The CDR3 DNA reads TGTGCCAGCAGCCTACTAGCGGGGGAGGCAGATACGCAGTATTTT.

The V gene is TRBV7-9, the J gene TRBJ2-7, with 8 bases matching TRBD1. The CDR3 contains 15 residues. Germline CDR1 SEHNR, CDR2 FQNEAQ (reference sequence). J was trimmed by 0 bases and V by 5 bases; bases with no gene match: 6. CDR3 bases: TGTGCCAGCAGCAGTGGACAGGGTCTCTCCTACGAGCAGTACTTC. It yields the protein CASSSGQGLSYEQYF.

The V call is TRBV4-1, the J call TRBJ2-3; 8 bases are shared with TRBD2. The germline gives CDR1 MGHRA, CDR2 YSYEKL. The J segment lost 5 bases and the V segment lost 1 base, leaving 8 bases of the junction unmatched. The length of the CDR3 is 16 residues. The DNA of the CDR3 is TGCGCCAGCAGCCAAGCGTCTAGCGGGTTTGGAGATACGCAGTATTTT. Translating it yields CASSQASSGFGDTQYF.

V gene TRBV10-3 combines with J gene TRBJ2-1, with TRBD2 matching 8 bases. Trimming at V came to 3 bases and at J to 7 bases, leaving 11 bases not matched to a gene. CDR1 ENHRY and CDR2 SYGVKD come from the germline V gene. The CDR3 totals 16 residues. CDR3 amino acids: CAISDSGILRVNEQFF. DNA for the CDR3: TGTGCCATCAGTGATAGCGGGATTCTTCGGGTAAATGAGCAGTTCTTC.

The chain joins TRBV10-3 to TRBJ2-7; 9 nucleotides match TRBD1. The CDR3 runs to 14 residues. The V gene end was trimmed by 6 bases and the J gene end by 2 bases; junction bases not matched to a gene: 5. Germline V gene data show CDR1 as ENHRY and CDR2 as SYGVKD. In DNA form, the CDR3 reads TGTGCCATCAGGGGGGACAGGGAAGCCTACGAGCAGTACTTC. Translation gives CAIRGDREAYEQYF.

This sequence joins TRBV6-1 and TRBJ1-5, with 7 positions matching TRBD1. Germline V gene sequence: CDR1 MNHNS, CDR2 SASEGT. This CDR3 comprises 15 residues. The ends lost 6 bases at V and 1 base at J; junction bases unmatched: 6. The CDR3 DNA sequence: TGTGCCAGCAGGCCAGGGGGTTTAAGCAATCAGCCCCAGCATTTT. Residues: CASRPGGLSNQPQHF.

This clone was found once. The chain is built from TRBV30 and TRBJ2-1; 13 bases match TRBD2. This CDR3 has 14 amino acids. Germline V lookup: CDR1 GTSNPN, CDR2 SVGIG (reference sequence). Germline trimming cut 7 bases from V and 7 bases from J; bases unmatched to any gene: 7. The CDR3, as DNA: TGTGCCTTTTCCGGGACTAGCGGGATGAATGAGCAGTTCTTC. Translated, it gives CAFSGTSGMNEQFF.

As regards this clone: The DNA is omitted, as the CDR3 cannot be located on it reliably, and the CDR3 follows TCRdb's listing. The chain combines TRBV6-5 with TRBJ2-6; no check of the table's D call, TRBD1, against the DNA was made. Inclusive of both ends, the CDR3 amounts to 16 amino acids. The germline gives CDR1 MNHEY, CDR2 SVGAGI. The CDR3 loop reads CASSSSDRSGANVLTF.

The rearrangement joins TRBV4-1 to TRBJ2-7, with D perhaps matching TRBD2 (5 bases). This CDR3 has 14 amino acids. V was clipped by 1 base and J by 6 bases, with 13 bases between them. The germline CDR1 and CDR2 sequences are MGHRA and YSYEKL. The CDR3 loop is CASSQGLRGPEQYF. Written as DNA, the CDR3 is TGCGCCAGCAGCCAAGGACTGAGAGGGCCCGAGCAGTACTTC.

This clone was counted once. The CDR3 loop is CASSSIAGGPGGELFF. CDR3 DNA: TGTGCCAGCAGCTCCATCGCGGGAGGGCCTGGCGGGGAGCTGTTTTTT. This chain connects TRBV5-4 to TRBJ2-2; TRBD2 matches 9 bases. Per the germline V gene, CDR1 is SGHNT and CDR2 is YYREEE (reference sequence). This CDR3 has 16 residues. V was clipped by 3 bases and J by 7 bases; unmatched bases: 10.

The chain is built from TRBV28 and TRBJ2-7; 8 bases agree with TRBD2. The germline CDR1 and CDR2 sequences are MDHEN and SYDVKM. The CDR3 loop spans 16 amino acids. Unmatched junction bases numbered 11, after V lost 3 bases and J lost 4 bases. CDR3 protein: CASSFPTGGQSYEQYF. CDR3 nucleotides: TGTGCCAGCAGTTTTCCTACGGGGGGGCAATCGTACGAGCAGTACTTC.

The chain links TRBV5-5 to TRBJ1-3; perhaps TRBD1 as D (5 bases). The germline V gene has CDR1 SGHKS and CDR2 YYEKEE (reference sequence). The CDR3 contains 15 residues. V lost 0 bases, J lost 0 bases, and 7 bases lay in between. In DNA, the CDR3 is TGTGCCAGCAGCTTGGCCGGGGGCTCTGGAAACACCATATATTTT. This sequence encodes CASSLAGGSGNTIYF. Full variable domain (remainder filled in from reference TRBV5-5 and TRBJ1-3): DAGVTQSPTHLIKTRGQQVTLRCSPISGHKSVSWYQQVLGQGPQFIFQYYEKEERGRGNFPDRFSARQFPNYSSELNVNALLLGDSALYLCASSLAGGSGNTIYFGEGSWLTVV.

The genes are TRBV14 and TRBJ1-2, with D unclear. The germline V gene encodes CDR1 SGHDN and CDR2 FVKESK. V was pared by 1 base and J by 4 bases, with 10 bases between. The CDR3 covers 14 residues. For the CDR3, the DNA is TGTGCCAGCAGCCAAGTAAGCGGCCGCTATGGCTACACCTTC. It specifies CASSQVSGRYGYTF.

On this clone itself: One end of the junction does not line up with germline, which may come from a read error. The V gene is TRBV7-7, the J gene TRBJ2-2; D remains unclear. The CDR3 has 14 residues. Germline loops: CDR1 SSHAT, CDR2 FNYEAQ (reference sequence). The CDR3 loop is CASSLQINTGELFF. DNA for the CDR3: TGTGCTAGCAGCTTACAGATTAACACCGGGGAGCTGTTTTTT.

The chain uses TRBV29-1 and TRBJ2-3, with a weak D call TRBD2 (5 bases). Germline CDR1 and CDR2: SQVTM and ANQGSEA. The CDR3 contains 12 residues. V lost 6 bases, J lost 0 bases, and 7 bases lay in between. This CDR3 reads CSVRTSTDTQYF. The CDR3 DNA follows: TGCAGCGTCAGGACTAGCACAGATACGCAGTATTTT.

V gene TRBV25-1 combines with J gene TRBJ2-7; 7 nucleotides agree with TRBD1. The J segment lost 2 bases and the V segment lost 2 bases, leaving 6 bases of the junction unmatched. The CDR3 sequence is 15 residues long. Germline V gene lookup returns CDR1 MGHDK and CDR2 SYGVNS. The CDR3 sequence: CASSEGGQATYEQYF. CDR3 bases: TGTGCCAGCAGTGAAGGTGGACAGGCTACCTACGAGCAGTACTTC.

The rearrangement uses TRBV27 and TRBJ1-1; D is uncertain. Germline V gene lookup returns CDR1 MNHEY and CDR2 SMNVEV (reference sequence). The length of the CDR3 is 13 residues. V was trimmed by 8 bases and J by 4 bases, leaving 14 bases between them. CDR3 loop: CASRRQAPTEAFF. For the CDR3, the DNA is TGTGCCAGCCGCCGGCAGGCGCCCACTGAAGCTTTCTTT.